Listed below are T cell receptor beta chains from one sample, sequenced in a study of control samples from healthy donors and cancer patients. This table comes from immunoSEQ multiplex PCR, and its TCRdb copy is limited to in-frame clones, with some not included. The sample holds about 140,000 clones, about 90% seen once. What was sequenced was blood. The receptors come from a man between 18 and 29 years old in good health. Both conserved end residues are part of each CDR3. Fields, in order: J gene, D gene, V gene, clone size, CDR3 protein, CDR3 DNA. A D gene is named only where the DNA matches it firmly. For some rows the clone size is stated as once, few or many, or as a class when expanded; others skip it.

J gene: TRBJ1-3
D gene: TRBD1
V gene: TRBV3-1/TRBV3-2
clone size: NA
CDR3 protein: CASSRTGGPGNTIYF
CDR3 DNA: TGTGCCAGCAGCCGAACAGGGGGTCCTGGAAACACCATATATTTT

J gene: TRBJ1-6
D gene: NA
V gene: TRBV3-1/TRBV3-2
clone size: few
CDR3 protein: CASSQERAGRKSSYNSPLHF
CDR3 DNA: TGTGCCAGCAGCCAAGAGAGAGCGGGACGGAAAAGCTCCTATAATTCACCCCTCCACTTT

J gene: TRBJ2-3
D gene: NA
V gene: TRBV30
clone size: NA
CDR3 protein: CAWSKGGGHYTDTQYF
CDR3 DNA: TGTGCCTGGAGTAAAGGGGGGGGCCATTATACAGATACGCAGTATTTT

J gene: TRBJ1-6
D gene: TRBD1
V gene: TRBV28
clone size: NA
CDR3 protein: CASSSTGDNSPLHF
CDR3 DNA: TGTGCCAGCAGTTCGACAGGGGATAATTCACCCCTCCACTTT

J gene: TRBJ1-4
D gene: NA
V gene: TRBV5-1
clone size: NA
CDR3 protein: CASSLGREGEKLFF
CDR3 DNA: TGCGCCAGCAGCTTGGGAAGGGAGGGAGAAAAACTGTTTTTT

J gene: TRBJ1-4
D gene: NA
V gene: TRBV3-1/TRBV3-2
clone size: NA
CDR3 protein: CASSQDQQGSNKLFF
CDR3 DNA: TGTGCCAGCAGCCAAGATCAGCAGGGATCCAACAAACTGTTTTTT

J gene: TRBJ2-7
D gene: TRBD1
V gene: TRBV4-2
clone size: once
CDR3 protein: CASSQAGTGVEQYF
CDR3 DNA: TGTGCCAGCAGCCAAGCCGGGACAGGGGTCGAGCAGTACTTC

J gene: TRBJ1-3
D gene: NA
V gene: TRBV4-3
clone size: NA
CDR3 protein: CASSQETGFLENTIYF
CDR3 DNA: TGCGCCAGCAGCCAAGAGACAGGCTTTCTGGAAAACACCATATATTTT

J gene: TRBJ2-2
D gene: TRBD1
V gene: TRBV24-1
clone size: NA
CDR3 protein: CATSDLRNRGHGNTGELFF
CDR3 DNA: TGTGCCACCAGTGACCTCCGTAACAGGGGGCACGGGAACACCGGGGAGCTGTTTTTT

J gene: TRBJ1-2
D gene: NA
V gene: TRBV5-1
clone size: once
CDR3 protein: CASSLAVANYGYTF
CDR3 DNA: TGCGCCAGCAGCTTGGCGGTTGCTAACTATGGCTACACCTTC

J gene: TRBJ2-1
D gene: NA
V gene: TRBV11-1
clone size: NA
CDR3 protein: CASSLSSANEQFF
CDR3 DNA: TGTGCCAGCAGCTTGAGCTCTGCCAATGAGCAGTTCTTC

J gene: TRBJ1-1
D gene: NA
V gene: TRBV29-1
clone size: NA
CDR3 protein: CSVETGNLNTEAFF
CDR3 DNA: TGCAGCGTTGAGACGGGAAACCTGAACACTGAAGCTTTCTTT

J gene: TRBJ1-3
D gene: TRBD1
V gene: TRBV6-5
clone size: NA
CDR3 protein: CASSYSSDRVGNTIYF
CDR3 DNA: TGTGCCAGCAGTTACTCGTCGGACAGGGTGGGAAACACCATATATTTT

J gene: TRBJ1-1
D gene: NA
V gene: TRBV7-9
clone size: NA
CDR3 protein: CASSPRGFTEAFF
CDR3 DNA: TGTGCCAGCAGCCCGCGGGGGTTCACTGAAGCTTTCTTT

J gene: TRBJ1-2
D gene: TRBD1
V gene: TRBV6-6
clone size: NA
CDR3 protein: CASRQGRYGYTF
CDR3 DNA: TGTGCCAGCAGACAGGGGAGATATGGCTACACCTTC

J gene: TRBJ1-2
D gene: NA
V gene: TRBV9
clone size: NA
CDR3 protein: CASSGNYGYTF
CDR3 DNA: TGTGCCAGCAGCGGAAACTATGGCTACACCTTC

J gene: TRBJ2-3
D gene: TRBD2
V gene: TRBV12-5
clone size: NA
CDR3 protein: CASGPGLAGATSTDTQYF
CDR3 DNA: TGTGCTAGTGGCCCTGGACTAGCGGGGGCAACTAGCACAGATACGCAGTATTTT

J gene: TRBJ2-1
D gene: NA
V gene: TRBV9
clone size: NA
CDR3 protein: CASSTRGGDSHNEQFF
CDR3 DNA: TGTGCCAGCAGCACCCGAGGAGGGGACTCACACAATGAGCAGTTCTTC

J gene: TRBJ2-7
D gene: TRBD2
V gene: TRBV30
clone size: NA
CDR3 protein: CAWSARAGAYEQYF
CDR3 DNA: TGTGCCTGGAGTGCCCGAGCGGGGGCCTACGAGCAGTACTTC

J gene: TRBJ1-3
D gene: NA
V gene: TRBV25-1
clone size: NA
CDR3 protein: CASSEASSGNTIYF
CDR3 DNA: TGTGCCAGCAGTGAGGCCAGCTCTGGAAACACCATATATTTT

J gene: TRBJ1-2
D gene: NA
V gene: TRBV28
clone size: NA
CDR3 protein: CASVPRGSYGYTF
CDR3 DNA: TGTGCCAGCGTCCCTAGAGGGAGCTATGGCTACACCTTC

J gene: TRBJ2-5
D gene: TRBD2
V gene: TRBV5-4
clone size: NA
CDR3 protein: CASSPISGGAAETQYF
CDR3 DNA: TGTGCCAGCAGTCCTATTAGCGGGGGGGCCGCAGAGACCCAGTACTTC

J gene: TRBJ2-5
D gene: NA
V gene: TRBV10-3
clone size: NA
CDR3 protein: CAISPGQETQYF
CDR3 DNA: TGTGCCATCAGTCCGGGGCAAGAGACCCAGTACTTC

J gene: TRBJ1-2
D gene: TRBD1
V gene: TRBV6-5
clone size: many
CDR3 protein: CASSQTGLGYTF
CDR3 DNA: TGTGCCAGCAGTCAGACAGGGCTTGGCTACACCTTC